This TCR beta chain was documented in a study of molecular identifiers for immune sequencing clone quantification. With listed TCR primers and previously described methods, bulk TCR libraries were prepared. TCRdb reprocessed the PCR reads with MiXCR, giving one entry per CDR3 protein. In the table there are 8,000 to 11,000 distinct CDR3 sequences, approximately 20% of which are singletons. As regards this clonotype: Relative to the germline gene, one junction end is altered; a read error may explain this.

CDR3 length: 16 residues. In germline, CDR1 is MGHRA, CDR2 YSYEKL. The authors gated naive CD8 T cells as CD8+CD4-CCR7+CD45RA+ for sorting. The chain recombines TRBV4-1 with TRBJ2-2, with D possibly being TRBD2 (6 bases). What was sequenced was naive CD8+ T cells from blood, with Jurkat cell RNA spiked in. Noted subset: FACS-sorted CD8+CD4-CCR7+CD45RA+ naive T cells. This sequence originates from a human donor in good health. Some libraries in this study had Jurkat cell RNA spiked in. The CDR3 nucleotides are TGCGCCAGCAGCCAAGTAGCGGAGCAGCCCACCGGGGGGCTGTTTTTT. It encodes CASSQVAEQPTGGLFF.